This T cell receptor (beta chain) was sequenced in a study of blood T cell repertoires in COVID-19. Study-level background: Researchers got acute and convalescent COVID-19 samples from the United States, Italy and Spain. PBMCs, B-cell-depleted T cells, or T cells were the source of the cDNA or gDNA that made up the material.

The V and J ends lost 3 bases and 2 bases respectively, with 12 bases between them. CDR1 and CDR2 (germline): SGHAT, FQNNGV. The CDR3 has 15 amino acids. Per the original methods: Cell counts per sample came from amplifying reference gene primers. The table came from immunoSEQ multiplex PCR; TCRdb's copy has only in-frame clones and leaves some out. The V and J calls and clone size come from that table; D and trimming were worked out from the DNA. The table has 100,000 or so clones, around 84% seen once. The TCR sequence derives from a human donor in a cohort sampled during active COVID-19. The chain employs TRBV11-2 and TRBJ2-3, with D uncertain. Sequencing was carried out using peripheral blood. CDR3 protein: CASSFGRWSTDTQYF. CDR3 nucleotide sequence: TGTGCCAGCAGCTTTGGGCGTTGGTCCACAGATACGCAGTATTTT.